The entry below describes one T cell receptor (beta chain). These data belong to a study of blood T cell repertoires in COVID-19. The V segment lost 5 bases and the J segment 7 bases; nucleotides outside the gene matches: 7. The germline V gene encodes CDR1 MGHRA and CDR2 YSYEKL. This CDR3 has 15 residues. Only in-frame clones appear in the TCRdb table, and some are missing; sequencing was by immunoSEQ multiplex PCR. The sample has about 200,000 clones, about 90% seen once. The specimen sequenced was PBMCs or T cells enriched from blood (not recorded which). The receptor comes from a woman younger than 35 who had recovered from COVID-19. This chain links TRBV4-1 with TRBJ1-5; 11 bases map to TRBD1. Here the CDR3 DNA reads TGCGCCAGCAGCTTGGGACAGGGGGACAAGCAGCCCCAGCATTTT. Amino acid sequence: CASSLGQGDKQPQHF.